This T cell receptor beta chain was sequenced in a study of Graves' ophthalmopathy and Graves' hyperthyroidism. RNA served as the template for amplifying TCR beta CDR3 regions. Investigators did first-round RT-PCR with HTBI primers, then second-round multiplex PCR. One entry per CDR3 protein results from TCRdb running MiXCR on the multiplex PCR reads. The table records 600,000 to 700,000 distinct CDR3 sequences, over 40% of them present only once. V was clipped by 6 bases and J by 1 base; unmatched bases: 9. Germline assignment: CDR1 SGHNT and CDR2 YYREEE (reference sequence). The CDR3 loop spans 15 amino acids.

The specimen sequenced was peripheral blood. This TCR was sampled from an adult man with Graves' ophthalmopathy. The chain carries TRBV5-4 and TRBJ2-5; 7 nucleotides align to TRBD2. The CDR3 DNA is TGTGCCAGCAACCACCCTGGGGGGGGCCAAGAGACCCAGTACTTC. Translated: CASNHPGGGQETQYF.